A selection of T cell receptor beta chains follows, all from one sample in a study of T cells of healthy individuals. TCRdb reprocessed the 5' RACE reads via MiXCR and lists one record per CDR3 protein. The sample yields tens of thousands of distinct CDR3 sequences, 15% to 20% seen once. These receptor sequences come from a human donor in good health. Each CDR3 is given with its conserved first and last residue. Each record gives: clone size, D gene, V gene, J gene, CDR3 length, CDR3 protein. A D gene is named only where the DNA matches it firmly. Size is omitted from some rows. Given values are once, few, many or a class for expanded clones.

-	-	TRBV23-1	TRBJ2-5	15	CASSQLTGLGETQYF
many	-	TRBV9	TRBJ2-3	17	CASSVDWSLGVADTQYF
many	-	TRBV6-4	TRBJ2-3	13	CASSDRATDTQYF
many	TRBD1	TRBV5-1	TRBJ1-6	14	CASRRDRGSSPLHF
few	TRBD1	TRBV7-2	TRBJ1-5	14	CASSARQGGQPQHF
few	TRBD2	TRBV20-1	TRBJ2-7	15	CSATSGAESSYEQYF
many	TRBD1	TRBV7-9	TRBJ1-1	17	CASSEAGQDRRNTEAFF
many	-	TRBV29-1	TRBJ2-2	13	CSVESGAGGELFF
-	-	TRBV6-2/TRBV6-3	TRBJ2-6	19	CASSYELARGLSGANVLTF
once	-	TRBV4-1	TRBJ2-6	16	CASSTPRGAGANVPTF
-	-	TRBV20-1	TRBJ2-4	13	CSALGRPKNIQYF
few	-	TRBV19	TRBJ1-6	17	CASSLGGASSYNSPLHF
few	TRBD2	TRBV18	TRBJ2-7	16	CASSQVAGGVQNEQYF
-	TRBD2	TRBV5-6	TRBJ2-5	14	CASSSPWGGETQYF
few	-	TRBV7-9	TRBJ2-1	11	CASSSINEQFF
-	TRBD1	TRBV28	TRBJ2-7	14	CASSSGQGYYEQYF
many	-	TRBV29-1	TRBJ1-1	14	CSVEAPRRYPEAFF
-	-	TRBV3-1	TRBJ2-5	15	CASSQDPGSQETQYF
few	-	TRBV5-1	TRBJ1-1	13	CASSDSFNTEAFF
few	TRBD1	TRBV3-1	TRBJ1-1	14	CASSQVYRGREAFF
medium-sized	TRBD2	TRBV6-4	TRBJ2-1	14	CASSDSSGSNEQFF
-	-	TRBV5-1	TRBJ2-3	14	CASSLRGGTDTQYF
many	-	TRBV12-3/TRBV12-4	TRBJ2-3	12	CASRLGTDTQYF
few	-	TRBV20-1	TRBJ2-7	12	CSAQKAVAEQYF
medium-sized	-	TRBV4-1	TRBJ2-1	14	CASSPAGTYNEQFF
-	TRBD2	TRBV6-1	TRBJ2-3	17	CASSTRTSGSRTDTQYF
-	-	TRBV28	TRBJ1-2	14	CASKPIEANYGYTF
many	TRBD2	TRBV3-1	TRBJ2-3	15	CASSGLGGSTDTQYF
-	-	TRBV20-1	TRBJ1-4	11	CSARPLEKLFF
-	-	TRBV15	TRBJ2-2	12	CATSQGGGELFF
many	-	TRBV5-1	TRBJ2-7	18	CASSSTPGVGLDSYEQYF
many	TRBD2	TRBV20-1	TRBJ2-1	14	CSARAGGPSDEQFF
-	-	TRBV28	TRBJ2-5	15	CASSTPVAVQETQYF